These T cell receptor beta chains were read from a single sample in a study of shared clonotypes between healthy human individuals. Profiling relied on immunoSEQ multiplex PCR, and the TCRdb table lists in-frame clones only, not all of them. The data show about 1.1 million clones, approximately 80% seen once. Sample: memory CD4+ T cells from PBMCs. Source of these receptors: a man between 18 and 35 years old in good health. Some clones in this sample may be carry-over from other donors' samples. Each CDR3 is given with its conserved first and last residue. A D gene is named only where the DNA matches it firmly. Size tells how often a clone was seen (once, few, many) or the class of an expanded clone, and some rows leave it out.

j_call	d_call	v_call	clone_size	cdr3_nt	cdr3_aa
TRBJ2-3	NA	TRBV7-9	NA	TGTGCCAGCAGCCCTGACTTCTCCACAGATACGCAGTATTTT	CASSPDFSTDTQYF
TRBJ2-1	TRBD2	TRBV7-2	NA	TGTGCCAGCAGCTTAGCGGCTAGCGGGGCCCAAATCTACAATGAGCAGTTCTTC	CASSLAASGAQIYNEQFF
TRBJ2-5	TRBD1	TRBV5-4	NA	TGTGCCAGCAGCTTGCCCGGGACAGGGACAGAGACCCAGTACTTC	CASSLPGTGTETQYF
TRBJ2-7	TRBD2	TRBV11-2	few	TGTGCCAGCAGCCCGCCCCTAGATAGCGGGCGGACCTACGAGCAGTACTTC	CASSPPLDSGRTYEQYF
TRBJ2-1	TRBD2	TRBV28	NA	TGTGCCAGCAGTTTAGGACTAGCGGGCTCCTACAATGAGCAGTTCTTC	CASSLGLAGSYNEQFF
TRBJ1-6	NA	TRBV28	NA	TGTGCCAGCAGTTTTTCTCTGGCAGCTTCACCCCTCCACTTT	CASSFSLAASPLHF
TRBJ2-2	NA	TRBV5-1	NA	TGCGCCAGCAGCCCTACGGGAAACACCGGGGAGCTGTTTTTT	CASSPTGNTGELFF
TRBJ1-2	NA	TRBV7-2	few	TGTGCCAGCAGCCCGTCGCCGGGACGTGGGAACTATGGCTACACCTTC	CASSPSPGRGNYGYTF
TRBJ2-7	NA	TRBV28	NA	TGTGCCAGCAACCCCCCCCAGGGGTACGAGCAGTACTTC	CASNPPQGYEQYF
TRBJ2-5	NA	TRBV28	few	TGTGCGAGCAGGGAAGCGTTCGGGATGGCCCAGTACTTC	CASREAFGMAQYF
TRBJ1-1	NA	TRBV30	NA	TGTGCCTGGAGCGACGGGCCAAGTGCCTATCAAGCTTTCTTT	CAWSDGPSAYQAFF
TRBJ1-5	NA	TRBV5-1	NA	TGCGCCAGCAGCTTGGTCGGGCCTCAGCCCCAGCATTTT	CASSLVGPQPQHF
TRBJ2-5	NA	TRBV2	few	TGTGCCAGCACCTGGTTCGGCGAACAGACCCAGTACTTC	CASTWFGEQTQYF
TRBJ2-7	NA	TRBV5-1	NA	TGCGCCAGCAGCCTACGACCGGAATACGAGCAGTACTTC	CASSLRPEYEQYF
TRBJ1-2	TRBD1	TRBV5-1	NA	TGCGCCAGCAGCTCCCACAGGGGGCAACTTAGCTACACCTTC	CASSSHRGQLSYTF
TRBJ2-5	NA	TRBV5-1	few	TGCGCCAGCAATGGCAGGGACACGGAGACCCAGTACTTC	CASNGRDTETQYF
TRBJ1-1	NA	TRBV5-1	NA	TGCGCCAGCAGCGAGCAAACGAGGAACACTGAAGCTTTCTTT	CASSEQTRNTEAFF
TRBJ1-1	NA	TRBV28	NA	TGTGCCAGCAGTTTTGACAGGACCGCTTTCTTT	CASSFDRTAFF
TRBJ1-5	TRBD1	TRBV28	NA	TGTGCCAGCAGAGACAGGGGGTTTATGCCCCAGCATTTT	CASRDRGFMPQHF
TRBJ2-1	NA	TRBV28	NA	TGTGCCAGTTGGAACAGGGATCATGGTGAGCAGTTCTTC	CASWNRDHGEQFF
TRBJ2-7	NA	TRBV28	NA	TGTGCCAGCAGTTTCTACCTTGAGCAGTACTTC	CASSFYLEQYF
TRBJ2-5	NA	TRBV19	NA	TGTGCCAGTAGTATAGTGGCGGGAGAGACCCAGTACTTC	CASSIVAGETQYF
TRBJ2-1	TRBD2	TRBV2	NA	TGTGCCAGCAGTGCGACTAGCGGGAGGGCCGTTGAGCAGTTCTTC	CASSATSGRAVEQFF
TRBJ1-2	TRBD1	TRBV9	NA	TGTGCCAGCAGCGTAGGCCAGGGGGTTAGCTATGGCTACACCTTC	CASSVGQGVSYGYTF
TRBJ1-5	NA	TRBV21-1	NA	TGTGCCAGCAGCAAAGTCAGGCCTGGATTTAGCAATCAGCCCCAGCATTTT	CASSKVRPGFSNQPQHF
TRBJ2-5	NA	TRBV7-9	NA	TGTGCCAGCAGCCTCCCCCGGCTGGCAGGGGAGACCCAGTACTTC	CASSLPRLAGETQYF
TRBJ2-2	NA	TRBV5-1	NA	TGCGCCAGCAGCCGGGACACCTCGAACACCGGGGAGCTGTTTTTT	CASSRDTSNTGELFF
TRBJ2-7	NA	TRBV4-2	NA	TGTGCCAGCAGCCAAGGGAGCCGGCCGGAGCAGTACTTC	CASSQGSRPEQYF
TRBJ2-6	NA	TRBV2	NA	TGTGCCAGCGAGGGCAGGGGCCTCTCTGGGGCCAACGTCCTGACTTTC	CASEGRGLSGANVLTF
TRBJ1-4	NA	TRBV29-1	NA	TGCAGCGCAAACCACCGAGGAAAGGCCGGGGAAAAACTGTTTTTT	CSANHRGKAGEKLFF
TRBJ1-4	NA	TRBV10-3	NA	TGTGCCATCAGGGACCTCTGGGGTGAAAAACTGTTTTTT	CAIRDLWGEKLFF